Listed below are T cell receptor beta chains from one sample, sequenced in a study of shared clonotypes between healthy human individuals. Assay: immunoSEQ multiplex PCR; the TCRdb copy retains only in-frame clones and omits some. The sample shows under 750,000 clones, over 60% of them seen only once. The material sequenced was memory CD4+ T cells sorted from blood. All receptors derive from a woman in her 30s in good health. Both conserved end residues are trimmed from each CDR3. D genes are given only for firm matches.

cdr3_aa: ASGLVLLGANYGYT
d_call: -
j_call: TRBJ1-2
v_call: TRBV12-5

cdr3_aa: ASSPSGTSADTQY
d_call: TRBD2
j_call: TRBJ2-3
v_call: TRBV7-8

cdr3_aa: ASSHGGETQY
d_call: -
j_call: TRBJ2-5
v_call: TRBV27

cdr3_aa: ATGLAGVIGETQY
d_call: TRBD2
j_call: TRBJ2-5
v_call: TRBV6-5

cdr3_aa: ASRDHRDRDSPFEKLF
d_call: TRBD1
j_call: TRBJ1-4
v_call: TRBV5-1

cdr3_aa: ASRILRDGANVLT
d_call: -
j_call: TRBJ2-6
v_call: TRBV6-5

cdr3_aa: ASRSGFQGAYEQY
d_call: -
j_call: TRBJ2-7
v_call: TRBV27

cdr3_aa: ASRSHGTGGAGYT
d_call: TRBD1
j_call: TRBJ1-2
v_call: TRBV27

cdr3_aa: ASSVRDPLYEQY
d_call: -
j_call: TRBJ2-7
v_call: TRBV5-1

cdr3_aa: ASSSSTSGNYEQY
d_call: -
j_call: TRBJ2-7
v_call: TRBV6-6

cdr3_aa: ASEATHTYEQY
d_call: -
j_call: TRBJ2-7
v_call: TRBV28

cdr3_aa: ASELAGGSYNEQF
d_call: TRBD2
j_call: TRBJ2-1
v_call: TRBV5-1

cdr3_aa: ASSPMTADYGYT
d_call: -
j_call: TRBJ1-2
v_call: TRBV19

cdr3_aa: SASGTVEQY
d_call: -
j_call: TRBJ2-7
v_call: TRBV20-1

cdr3_aa: ASSRSGGGNEQF
d_call: TRBD2
j_call: TRBJ2-1
v_call: TRBV18

cdr3_aa: ASSVIGDRDTQY
d_call: TRBD1
j_call: TRBJ2-3
v_call: TRBV2

cdr3_aa: ASSLIYQGATDTQY
d_call: TRBD1
j_call: TRBJ2-3
v_call: TRBV27

cdr3_aa: ASSLALTGQYTEAF
d_call: -
j_call: TRBJ1-1
v_call: TRBV11-2

cdr3_aa: ASSDSMDRTGPYQPQH
d_call: TRBD1
j_call: TRBJ1-5
v_call: TRBV6-4

cdr3_aa: ASSEQGVGLLDEQY
d_call: TRBD1
j_call: TRBJ2-7
v_call: TRBV19

cdr3_aa: ASREQMNTEAF
d_call: -
j_call: TRBJ1-1
v_call: TRBV2

cdr3_aa: ASSFTGDQPQH
d_call: TRBD1
j_call: TRBJ1-5
v_call: TRBV27